The T cell receptor (beta chain) described here comes from a study of identical twins. Each CDR3 protein is one row after TCRdb ran MiXCR on the 5' RACE reads. This repertoire shows roughly 770,000 distinct CDR3 sequences, about 20% found once; its top ten account for 13%. V was cut by 7 bases and J by 11 bases, with 17 bases left in between. This CDR3 spans 12 amino acids. The germline CDR1 and CDR2 sequences are SEHNR and FQNEAQ (reference sequence). In its sample, this clonotype was seen many times. Separately, the same data were catalogued under a study of T cells expressing NK-cell markers. That work adds: Seven donors tested HCMV-seropositive and one tested seronegative among the eight sequenced. Dominant NKG2C+ clonotypes in six donors made up about 1.0-7.0% of CD8+ T cells. Specificity for HCMV among expanded NKG2C+ T cell clones was not established.

This receptor was obtained from a woman aged 18-35 years in good health. The V gene is TRBV7-9, the J gene TRBJ1-1; D perhaps matches TRBD1 (5 bases). Specimen: PBMCs. The CDR3 DNA is TGTGCCAGCACCCCGGTCGGTGGGGCGGCTTTCTTT. This translates into CASTPVGGAAFF.